A selection of T cell receptor beta chains follows, all from one sample in a study of tumor and adjacent non-tumor tissue in lung cancer. Each CDR3 protein gets one entry after TCRdb re-called the multiplex PCR reads with MiXCR. The sample holds 47,000 or so distinct CDR3 sequences, around 59% seen once. The specimen was distant non-tumor lung tissue. These TCRs come from a woman in her 70s with non-small cell lung cancer. Both conserved end residues are part of each CDR3. The order of the fields is V gene, CDR3 protein.

v_gene: TRBV29-1
CDR3aa: CSARLDSANEQYF

v_gene: TRBV6-5
CDR3aa: CASSVTLDRGLYGYTF

v_gene: TRBV13
CDR3aa: CVSSRQDIKETQYF

v_gene: TRBV6-6
CDR3aa: CASTKGTGVTDTQYF

v_gene: TRBV12-3/TRBV12-4
CDR3aa: CASTLTALSGANVLTF

v_gene: TRBV20-1
CDR3aa: CSVHKTGSTEAFF

v_gene: TRBV6-1
CDR3aa: CISSTGTSVITDTQYF

v_gene: TRBV5-1
CDR3aa: CASNLDCAGTGNEQFF

v_gene: TRBV5-1
CDR3aa: CAISLGLVTTDTLYF

v_gene: TRBV12-3/TRBV12-4
CDR3aa: CANSPADNSALHF

v_gene: TRBV4-1
CDR3aa: CARRPTGAKVLTF

v_gene: TRBV11-1
CDR3aa: CAGSPGLVDEQFF

v_gene: TRBV20-1
CDR3aa: CRTLAGAADTQYF

v_gene: TRBV28
CDR3aa: CASTPTSGSNYEQYF

v_gene: TRBV4-1
CDR3aa: CASSQIPKGQGAYEPYF

v_gene: TRBV12-3/TRBV12-4
CDR3aa: CTSRAQKGAVSHF

v_gene: TRBV29-1
CDR3aa: CSADVAEQETQYF

v_gene: TRBV4-1
CDR3aa: CASGQAGTEYNGQFF

v_gene: TRBV5-4
CDR3aa: CASSQGTGYTGELFF

v_gene: TRBV5-4
CDR3aa: CASNLGAAGGSEQYF

v_gene: TRBV4-1
CDR3aa: CASSQDSEGEGAFF

v_gene: TRBV6-1
CDR3aa: CASRKGTGEGYEQYF

v_gene: TRBV29-1
CDR3aa: CNVKRQGINGQFF

v_gene: TRBV12-3/TRBV12-4
CDR3aa: CASSGTGNSGANVLTF

v_gene: TRBV4-2
CDR3aa: CVSSQGTSGTTGTQYF

v_gene: TRBV6-2/TRBV6-3
CDR3aa: CASSYQQGRVTYSNQPQHF

v_gene: TRBV6-6
CDR3aa: CASSRVISGSGEQYF

v_gene: TRBV12-3/TRBV12-4
CDR3aa: CASQIRRLADTQYF

v_gene: TRBV20-1
CDR3aa: CSAWGLVIEETQYF

v_gene: TRBV4-2
CDR3aa: CGSSQNWATNTGELFF

v_gene: TRBV4-2
CDR3aa: CASSQGDRRNEQFF

v_gene: TRBV28
CDR3aa: CASSPIDRGGTGELFF

v_gene: TRBV5-1
CDR3aa: CASSSWTVSYGYTF

v_gene: TRBV5-1
CDR3aa: CASSGGTINEKLFF

v_gene: TRBV6-1
CDR3aa: CASSEGQGFGYGYTF

v_gene: TRBV29-1
CDR3aa: CSVGAATGGGYGQFF

v_gene: TRBV5-1
CDR3aa: CASSLGSFDGETQYF

v_gene: TRBV6-5
CDR3aa: CASRASNTGELLF

v_gene: TRBV20-1
CDR3aa: CSALSGSGNTIYF

v_gene: TRBV5-1
CDR3aa: CASSLSPTTEAFF

v_gene: TRBV6-5
CDR3aa: CASSSGTSRAEQYF

v_gene: TRBV28
CDR3aa: CASGFRGPYEQYF

v_gene: TRBV7-9
CDR3aa: CASSLAGGISYEQYF

v_gene: TRBV6-1
CDR3aa: CASRDNQDRGDTQYF

v_gene: TRBV5-1
CDR3aa: CASSMDRGNTIYF

v_gene: TRBV29-1
CDR3aa: CSVEGNSGDCKLYDYTF

v_gene: TRBV11-2
CDR3aa: CASSLAGGAETQYF

v_gene: TRBV11-1
CDR3aa: CASILALAGLYNEQFF

v_gene: TRBV6-5
CDR3aa: CANSYLGVSNEQFF

v_gene: TRBV28
CDR3aa: CASTKRSTDTQYF